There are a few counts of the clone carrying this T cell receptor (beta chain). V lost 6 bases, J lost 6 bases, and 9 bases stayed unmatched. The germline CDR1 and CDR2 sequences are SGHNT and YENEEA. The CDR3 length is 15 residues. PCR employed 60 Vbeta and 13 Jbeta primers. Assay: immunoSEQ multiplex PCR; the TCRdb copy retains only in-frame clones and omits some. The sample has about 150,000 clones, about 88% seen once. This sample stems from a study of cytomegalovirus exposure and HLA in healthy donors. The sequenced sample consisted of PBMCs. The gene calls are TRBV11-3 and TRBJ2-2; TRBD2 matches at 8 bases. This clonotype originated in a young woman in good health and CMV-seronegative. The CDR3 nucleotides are TGTGCCAGCAGTTTACGGGGGGGTAACGCCGGGGAGCTGTTTTTT. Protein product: CASSLRGGNAGELFF.